This entry lists 27 T cell receptor beta chains sequenced from one sample in a study of T-cell memory formation after mild COVID-19. TCRdb itself ran the 5' RACE reads through MiXCR, one entry per CDR3 protein. The data hold 350,000 to 400,000 distinct CDR3 sequences, with 13% to 15% observed a single time. The sample taken for sequencing was PBMCs or a T cell subset sorted from them (not recorded which). All receptors come from a man between 18 and 29 years old who had mild COVID-19 (a few samples of this study predate the infection). Cell type and time point are not known.

This clonotype was observed a handful of times. This chain links TRBV18 with TRBJ2-5; D is unresolved. The CDR3 has 13 amino acids. Germline assignment: CDR1 KGHSH and CDR2 LQKENI. Trimming took 2 bases from V and 7 from J, leaving 11 bases between them. The DNA for the CDR3 is TGTGCCAGCTCACCAACGGGTACCTCGACCCAGTACTTC. Amino acids: CASSPTGTSTQYF.

This clonotype showed up just a few times. The chain is built from TRBV5-1 and TRBJ2-1; D is ambiguous. CDR1 is SGHRS and CDR2 is YFSETQ in the germline V gene. The CDR3 spans 15 residues. The V end lost 0 bases, the J end lost 2 bases, and 9 bases lay between the germline ends. CDR3 DNA sequence: TGCGCCAGCAGCTTGGAACTTACTACCTACAATGAGCAGTTCTTC. Translating it yields CASSLELTTYNEQFF.

The J gene is TRBJ1-5, the V gene TRBV12-3 or TRBV12-4; unclear D gene. Trimming removed 2 bases at V and 4 bases at J, with 12 bases between. This CDR3 has 15 residues. The CDR3 DNA follows: TGTGCCAGCAGTTTATATAGGGATACTAATCAGCCCCAGCATTTT. Its protein is CASSLYRDTNQPQHF.

There are a few counts of this clonotype. DNA of the CDR3: TGTGCCAGCGGGACAGCGAACACCGGGGAGCTGTTTTTT. This sequence encodes CASGTANTGELFF. V usage is TRBV5-4 and J usage is TRBJ2-2; 7 bases line up with TRBD1. Germline V gives CDR1 SGHNT, CDR2 YYREEE (reference sequence). The V and J ends lost 7 bases and 0 bases, in that order; junction bases with no gene match: 0. This CDR3 spans 13 amino acids.

The chain employs TRBV11-2 and TRBJ2-7, with 8 bases fitting TRBD1. The CDR3 runs to 15 residues. Germline-derived CDR1 and CDR2 are SGHAT and FQNNGV. J was trimmed by 6 bases and V by 5 bases; bases with no gene match: 12. CDR3 residues: CASSARDRRLAEQYF. In DNA form, the CDR3 reads TGTGCCAGCAGCGCGAGGGACAGGAGGTTAGCCGAGCAGTACTTC.

The CDR3 here is CASRPGRPGNQPQHF. For the CDR3, the DNA is TGTGCCAGCAGGCCGGGCCGCCCGGGCAATCAGCCCCAGCATTTT. The rearrangement links TRBV12-3 or TRBV12-4 to TRBJ1-5; D is unclear. The V end lost 6 bases, the J end lost 2 bases, and 14 bases lay between the germline ends. The CDR3 length is 15 residues.

The sample holds a few counts of this clonotype. The chain carries TRBV7-2 and TRBJ2-5; D is ambiguous. This CDR3 is 13 amino acids long. The V gene's germline CDR1 is SGHTA and CDR2 FQGNSA. The V and J ends lost 5 bases and 5 bases respectively, with 12 bases between them. The CDR3 coding sequence is TGTGCCAGCAGCACGGCCCCCGGGGAGACCCAGTACTTC. As protein: CASSTAPGETQYF.

This clonotype was counted ten times or more. The V and J genes are TRBV5-1 and TRBJ1-4; unclear D gene. The CDR3 contains 13 residues. The germline V gene encodes CDR1 SGHRS and CDR2 YFSETQ. V gave up 3 bases and J gave up 5 bases, with 8 bases separating them. The CDR3 DNA reads as TGCGCCAGCAGCTCCAGCTTAAATGAAAAACTGTTTTTT. Translating it yields CASSSSLNEKLFF. Full variable domain (missing parts from reference TRBV5-1 and TRBJ1-4): KAGVTQTPRYLIKTRGQQVTLSCSPISGHRSVSWYQQTPGQGLQFLFEYFSETQRNKGNFPGRFSGRQFSNSRSEMNVSTLELGDSALYLCASSSSLNEKLFFGSGTQLSVL.

This clonotype was seen only a few times. CDR3 DNA sequence: TGCAGTGCTAGAGCCTCGGTCGCCGCTCGGGAGACCCAGTACTTC. Protein sequence: CSARASVAARETQYF. This sequence joins TRBV20-1 and TRBJ2-5, with no clear D. Deletions cut 1 base from V and 5 bases from J, with 17 bases between. The CDR3 totals 15 residues. Per the germline V gene, CDR1 is DFQATT and CDR2 is SNEGSKA (reference sequence).

The chain has TRBV3-1 and TRBJ2-3, with a weak D call TRBD1 (6 bases). Germline loops: CDR1 LGHDT, CDR2 YNNKEL (reference sequence). The CDR3 contains 19 residues. Deletions cut 0 bases from V and 5 bases from J, with 24 bases between. The CDR3 coding sequence is TGTGCCAGCAGCCAAGATCCAGGTGGGGGCGTGATCCGGGGAGATACGCAGTATTTT. This codes for CASSQDPGGGVIRGDTQYF.

The genes are TRBV7-2 and TRBJ2-6, with D perhaps TRBD1 or TRBD2 (6 bases each). V lost 5 bases, J lost 4 bases, and 21 bases lay in between. The germline V gene encodes CDR1 SGHTA and CDR2 FQGNSA. The length of the CDR3 is 18 residues. The CDR3 coding sequence is TGTGCCAGCAGCCAAGGGGGGACGTATGTGCTAGGGGCCAACGTCCTGACTTTC. Protein product: CASSQGGTYVLGANVLTF.

In this sample, this clonotype turned up a few times. The genes are TRBV25-1 and TRBJ2-2, with a tentative D call TRBD1 (6 bases). This CDR3 contains 16 residues. The ends were cut back, 1 base at V and 2 bases at J, with 11 bases in the middle. In germline, CDR1 is MGHDK, CDR2 SYGVNS. CDR3 in amino acids: CASSELGTLNTGELFF. As DNA, the CDR3 is TGTGCCAGCAGTGAATTGGGGACACTAAACACCGGGGAGCTGTTTTTT. Looking up the rest from reference TRBV25-1 and TRBJ2-2 gives the full variable domain: EADIYQTPRYLVIGTGKKITLECSQTMGHDKMYWYQQDPGMELHLIHYSYGVNSTEKGDLSSESTVSRIRTEHFPLTLESARPSHTSQYLCASSELGTLNTGELFFGEGSRLTVL.

There are many counts of this clonotype. The CDR3 spells CSARDLSGGGTDTQYF. The CDR3 DNA sequence: TGCAGTGCTAGAGATCTTTCCGGGGGGGGCACAGATACGCAGTATTTT. The chain uses TRBV20-1 and TRBJ2-3, with 8 bases matching TRBD2. The CDR3 extends over 16 amino acids. Germline-derived CDR1 and CDR2 are DFQATT and SNEGSKA (reference sequence). The ends lost 0 bases at V and 1 base at J; junction bases unmatched: 6.

In its sample, this clonotype was seen many times. This sequence joins TRBV5-1 and TRBJ2-7; TRBD2 aligns across 8 bases. The CDR3 consists of 14 residues. The germline V gene has CDR1 SGHRS and CDR2 YFSETQ. Losses at the gene ends were 2 bases for V and 4 bases for J; bases not matched to a gene: 5. In DNA form, the CDR3 reads TGCGCCAGCAGCTTACGGGGGGGCGGATACGAGCAGTACTTC. Amino acids: CASSLRGGGYEQYF.

Only a few counts were recorded for this clonotype. This rearrangement joins TRBV24-1 to TRBJ2-5; 7 positions match TRBD1. Per germline, CDR1 KGHDR and CDR2 SFDVKD. V shed 11 bases, J shed 5 bases, and the junction held 13 bases outside the gene matches. CDR3 length: 14 amino acids. CDR3 DNA sequence: TGTGCCAGCGAGGGGGCCCGGCGTGAGGAGACCCAGTACTTC. It is translated as CASEGARREETQYF.

The rearrangement uses TRBV29-1 and TRBJ2-5, with 9 bases that match TRBD2. The germline gives CDR1 SQVTM, CDR2 ANQGSEA. V was clipped by 6 bases and J by 5 bases; unmatched bases: 13. This CDR3 is built from 15 residues. In DNA, the CDR3 is TGCAGCGTCGCGACTAGCGGTGGGGCATGGGAGACCCAGTACTTC. It specifies CSVATSGGAWETQYF. Supplemented by reference TRBV29-1 and TRBJ2-5, the full variable domain reads SAVISQKPSRDICQRGTSLTIQCQVDSQVTMMFWYRQQPGQSLTLIATANQGSEATYESGFVIDKFPISRPNLTFSTLTVSNMSPEDSSIYLCSVATSGGAWETQYFGPGTRLLVL.

This clonotype has more than one count but fewer than ten. The rearrangement uses TRBV9 and TRBJ2-5; D gene ambiguous. V gave up 0 bases and J gave up 1 base, with 7 bases separating them. CDR1 is SGDLS and CDR2 is YYNGEE in the germline V gene. CDR3 length: 14 residues. Here the CDR3 DNA reads TGTGCCAGCAGCGTAGACGGCGGCCAAGAGACCCAGTACTTC. It specifies CASSVDGGQETQYF.

The chain links TRBV29-1 to TRBJ2-5; possibly TRBD1 for D (5 bases). V lost 0 bases and J lost 4, with 12 bases in between. There are 14 residues in the CDR3. Looked up from germline, CDR1 is SQVTM and CDR2 is ANQGSEA. DNA of the CDR3: TGCAGCGTTGAAGATAGGGGCCAGGGAGAGACCCAGTACTTC. Residues: CSVEDRGQGETQYF.

This clonotype was detected ten times or more. The chain has TRBV5-1 and TRBJ1-2; unclear D gene. Germline CDR1 is SGHRS and CDR2 is YFSETQ. V gave up 4 bases and J gave up 0 bases, with 13 bases separating them. The CDR3 contains 15 residues. The CDR3 DNA sequence: TGCGCCAGCAGCGCGGGTGGCAGCTCTAACTATGGCTACACCTTC. Amino acids: CASSAGGSSNYGYTF. Supplemented by reference TRBV5-1 and TRBJ1-2, the full variable domain reads KAGVTQTPRYLIKTRGQQVTLSCSPISGHRSVSWYQQTPGQGLQFLFEYFSETQRNKGNFPGRFSGRQFSNSRSEMNVSTLELGDSALYLCASSAGGSSNYGYTFGSGTRLTVV.

The table lists this clonotype with a few counts. The V call is TRBV5-1, the J call TRBJ2-7; TRBD2 aligns across 7 bases. The V gene's germline CDR1 is SGHRS and CDR2 YFSETQ. The J segment lost 7 bases and the V segment lost 4 bases, leaving 8 bases of the junction unmatched. The CDR3 contains 13 residues. The CDR3 region is CASSVERGGEQYF. The DNA for the CDR3 is TGCGCCAGCAGCGTGGAGCGGGGCGGGGAGCAGTACTTC.

The J gene is TRBJ2-1, the V gene TRBV6-5, with a tentative D call TRBD1 (6 bases). The germline V gene has CDR1 MNHEY and CDR2 SVGAGI. The CDR3 spans 12 residues. Trimming pared 7 bases from V and 10 bases from J, leaving 14 bases between. The CDR3 region has the DNA TGTGCCAGCACTCAGGGGTTTGGGGAGCAGTTCTTC. Translating gives CASTQGFGEQFF.

This clonotype was seen only once. This chain joins TRBV28 and TRBJ2-5; 8 bases are shared with TRBD2. Trimming at V came to 3 bases and at J to 4 bases, leaving 4 bases not matched to a gene. CDR1 is MDHEN and CDR2 is SYDVKM in the germline V gene. The CDR3 sequence is 14 residues long. The CDR3 DNA reads as TGTGCCAGCAGTTTTGGACTAGCCGTAGAGACCCAGTACTTC. This translates into CASSFGLAVETQYF.

The chain joins TRBV5-6 to TRBJ2-7; 7 positions match TRBD2. V trimming: 5 bases; J trimming: 4 bases; junction bases outside the gene matches: 9. The CDR3 is 14 amino acids. Per germline, CDR1 SGHDT and CDR2 YYEEEE. CDR3 amino acids: CASSPGLGDYEQYV. The CDR3 DNA reads as TGTGCCAGCAGTCCCGGACTAGGCGATTACGAGCAGTACGTC.

The rearrangement links TRBV5-5 to TRBJ2-7; D ambiguous. Germline assignment: CDR1 SGHKS and CDR2 YYEKEE (reference sequence). The CDR3 totals 15 residues. V shed 0 bases and J shed 0 bases, with 10 bases lying between them. DNA for the CDR3: TGTGCCAGCAGCTTGGACTGGGCTAGCTCCTACGAGCAGTACGTC. Translation: CASSLDWASSYEQYV.

The chain has TRBV6-5 and TRBJ1-1; 8 nucleotides line up with TRBD1. Germline loops: CDR1 MNHEY, CDR2 SVGAGI. The CDR3 spans 17 residues. V was pared by 6 bases and J by 3 bases, with 15 bases of the junction left unmatched. Here the CDR3 DNA reads TGTGCCAGCAGACCTTTCGGACAGGGATCTCTGGACACTGAAGCTTTCTTT. Residues: CASRPFGQGSLDTEAFF.

The chain has TRBV20-1 and TRBJ2-7; 11 positions agree with TRBD1. The CDR3 is made up of 14 amino acids. The junction had 7 bases not matched to a gene; V was cut back by 8 bases and J by 1 base. Germline CDR1 and CDR2: DFQATT and SNEGSKA (reference sequence). DNA for the CDR3: TGCAGTTCTACCGGGACAGGGGGTTCCTACGAGCAGTACGTC. Its translation is CSSTGTGGSYEQYV.

DNA for the CDR3: TGTGCCAGCAGTTTACGGCCGTCTGGAAACACCATATATTTT. This sequence encodes CASSLRPSGNTIYF. The J gene is TRBJ1-3, the V gene TRBV12-3 or TRBV12-4; D not certain. Trimming shortened V by 2 bases and J by 1 base, and 6 bases separated the two germline ends. This CDR3 comprises 14 residues.